These 16 T cell receptor beta chains were all obtained from the same sample, sequenced in a study of blood T cell repertoires in COVID-19. TCRdb's table, derived via immunoSEQ multiplex PCR, lists solely in-frame clones and lacks some. The sample gives roughly 250,000 clones, 87% of which show up once; around 6% is in the top ten. Sequenced input: PBMCs or T cells enriched from blood (not recorded which). These receptors all come from a woman in her 30s with acute COVID-19.

The rearrangement links TRBV4-1 to TRBJ1-2; 8 bases fit TRBD1. V lost 3 bases, J lost 1 base, and 1 base stayed unmatched. This CDR3 has 14 residues. Per the germline V gene, CDR1 is MGHRA and CDR2 is YSYEKL. This chain's CDR3 is CASSQDRDNYGYTF. Here the CDR3 DNA reads TGCGCCAGCAGCCAGGACAGGGATAACTATGGCTACACCTTC.

The chain couples TRBV2 to TRBJ2-7; D call uncertain. Trimming stripped 5 bases from V and 1 base from J, with 9 bases between. The CDR3 is made up of 13 amino acids. From germline, CDR1 is SNHLY and CDR2 FYNNEI. CDR3 bases: TGTGCCAGCAGTCAATCACGGTCCTACGAGCAGTACTTC. Translated: CASSQSRSYEQYF.

The V gene is TRBV7-2, the J gene TRBJ2-2; D may be TRBD1 (5 bases). The CDR3 is made up of 15 amino acids. From germline, CDR1 is SGHTA and CDR2 FQGNSA. V dropped 5 bases and J dropped 6 bases, with 16 bases sitting between them. CDR3 residues: CASSPDSRLAGELFF. In DNA form, the CDR3 reads TGTGCCAGCAGCCCAGACAGCCGTCTCGCCGGGGAGCTGTTTTTT.

The rearrangement joins TRBV3-1 (or the pseudogene TRBV3-2) to TRBJ1-1; 8 positions match TRBD1. The V gene end was trimmed by 5 bases and the J gene end by 3 bases; junction bases not matched to a gene: 14. CDR3 length: 17 amino acids. Per germline, CDR1 LGHDT and CDR2 YNNKEL (reference sequence). CDR3 DNA sequence: TGTGCCAGCAGCGGACGATCAGGGGGCAGATGGGACACTGAAGCTTTCTTT. Translated: CASSGRSGGRWDTEAFF.

The V and J genes are TRBV5-4 and TRBJ2-7; a weak D match, TRBD2 (8 bases). The ends were cut back, 4 bases at V and 4 bases at J, with 21 bases in the middle. The CDR3 runs 16 residues. Germline values: CDR1 SGHNT, CDR2 YYREEE (reference sequence). The CDR3 coding sequence is TGTGCCAGCAGCCCGGGAGGGGGCGGGAGGACGTACGAGCAGTACTTC. It codes for CASSPGGGGRTYEQYF.

The chain employs TRBV14 and TRBJ2-4, with TRBD2 matching over 12 bases. CDR3 length: 20 residues. Trimming cost V 0 bases and J 2 bases; bases outside gene matches: 11. CDR1 is SGHDN and CDR2 is FVKESK in the germline V gene. CDR3 sequence: CASSQDTSGLAGRSKNIQYF. The CDR3 nucleotides read TGTGCCAGCAGCCAAGATACATCAGGACTAGCGGGACGGTCCAAAAACATTCAGTACTTC.

This chain connects TRBV7-9 to TRBJ2-1; 13 nucleotides line up with TRBD2. In germline, CDR1 is SEHNR, CDR2 FQNEAQ (reference sequence). The CDR3 contains 15 residues. The ends lost 5 bases at V and 8 bases at J; junction bases unmatched: 6. The CDR3 loop is CASSPWTSGSDEQFF. The CDR3 region has the DNA TGTGCCAGCAGCCCATGGACTAGCGGGAGCGATGAGCAGTTCTTC. Full variable domain (missing parts from reference TRBV7-9 and TRBJ2-1): DTGVSQNPRHKITKRGQNVTFRCDPISEHNRLYWYRQTLGQGPEFLTYFQNEAQLEKSRLLSDRFSAERPKGSFSTLEIQRTEQGDSAMYLCASSPWTSGSDEQFFGPGTRLTVL.

DNA for the CDR3: TGCGCCAGCAGCTCCGGCTTAAGACAGAAAAAAGAGACCCAGTACTTC. Encoded protein: CASSSGLRQKKETQYF. The J gene is TRBJ2-5, the V gene TRBV5-1; possible D gene TRBD1, 5 bases. From germline, CDR1 is SGHRS and CDR2 YFSETQ. Trimming shortened V by 3 bases and J by 3 bases, and 18 bases separated the two germline ends. The CDR3 contains 16 residues. Combining the CDR3 with reference TRBV5-1 and TRBJ2-5 gives the whole variable domain KAGVTQTPRYLIKTRGQQVTLSCSPISGHRSVSWYQQTPGQGLQFLFEYFSETQRNKGNFPGRFSGRQFSNSRSEMNVSTLELGDSALYLCASSSGLRQKKETQYFGPGTRLLVL.

The V and J genes are TRBV7-9 and TRBJ2-5, with 7 nucleotides matching TRBD2. Germline trimming cut 11 bases from V and 5 bases from J; bases unmatched to any gene: 17. The germline V gene encodes CDR1 SEHNR and CDR2 FQNEAQ (reference sequence). This CDR3 spans 15 amino acids. The CDR3 here is CAGRASGRGGETQYF. CDR3 coding DNA: TGTGCCGGGAGGGCCAGCGGTAGAGGTGGGGAGACCCAGTACTTC.

The rearrangement uses TRBV2 and TRBJ2-3, with D perhaps matching TRBD1 (6 bases). The CDR3 is 15 residues long. Per the germline V gene, CDR1 is SNHLY and CDR2 is FYNNEI. V lost 4 bases, J lost 0 bases, and 11 bases lay in between. The CDR3 reads CASSVGTPSTDTQYF. CDR3 coding DNA: TGTGCCAGCAGTGTCGGGACACCTAGCACAGATACGCAGTATTTT.

The J gene is TRBJ2-1, the V gene TRBV6-5; maybe TRBD1 (5 bases). This CDR3 comprises 15 residues. V was trimmed by 6 bases and J by 5 bases, leaving 17 bases between them. CDR1 MNHEY and CDR2 SVGAGI come from the germline V gene. As DNA, the CDR3 is TGTGCCAGCAGCCCATTAGGAATAGGGGACAATGAGCAGTTCTTC. It codes for CASSPLGIGDNEQFF.

V is TRBV5-1 and J is TRBJ1-2; D remains unclear. This CDR3 is built from 13 residues. Germline V gives CDR1 SGHRS, CDR2 YFSETQ. V shed 0 bases and J shed 0 bases, with 3 bases lying between them. CDR3 sequence (DNA): TGCGCCAGCAGCTTGGTCTCTAACTATGGCTACACCTTC. Translating it yields CASSLVSNYGYTF. Based on the CDR3 plus reference TRBV5-1 and TRBJ1-2, the full variable domain is KAGVTQTPRYLIKTRGQQVTLSCSPISGHRSVSWYQQTPGQGLQFLFEYFSETQRNKGNFPGRFSGRQFSNSRSEMNVSTLELGDSALYLCASSLVSNYGYTFGSGTRLTVV.

The chain recombines TRBV29-1 with TRBJ1-1; no clear D. In germline, CDR1 is SQVTM, CDR2 ANQGSEA. The CDR3 contains 14 residues. Trimming took off 4 bases at V and 1 base at J, with 13 bases between the two ends. The CDR3 bases are TGCAGCGTTGGAGGGCGCCGGGGGAACACTGAAGCTTTCTTT. As protein: CSVGGRRGNTEAFF.

This clone came up a few times. This chain uses TRBV28 with TRBJ1-3; the D gene is possibly TRBD1 (6 bases). Germline loops: CDR1 MDHEN, CDR2 SYDVKM. V lost 5 bases to trimming and J lost 0 bases, with 14 bases between them. There are 16 residues in the CDR3. Here the CDR3 reads CASSRGDTSSGNTIYF. For the CDR3, the DNA is TGTGCCAGCAGTCGGGGGGACACCAGCTCTGGAAACACCATATATTTT.

The rearrangement joins TRBV19 to TRBJ2-2; no definite D call. Germline V gene sequence: CDR1 LNHDA, CDR2 SQIVND (reference sequence). The CDR3 runs to 14 residues. V was shortened by 5 bases and J by 1 base, with 8 bases between the two germline ends. The CDR3, as DNA: TGTGCCAGTAGTCCTGTGTTGAACACCGGGGAGCTGTTTTTT. Translating it yields CASSPVLNTGELFF.

This clone was seen just once. The chain joins TRBV11-2 to TRBJ2-3; 9 nucleotides match TRBD2. The CDR3 runs 20 residues. Germline CDR1 reads SGHAT; CDR2 reads FQNNGV. Losses at the gene ends were 0 bases for V and 4 bases for J; bases not matched to a gene: 17. In nucleotides, the CDR3 is TGTGCCAGCAGCTTAGAGGGCCTTTCGATGGCGGGAGGGCATTCAGATACGCAGTATTTT. It encodes CASSLEGLSMAGGHSDTQYF.